The 10 T cell receptor beta chains below were found in one sample sequenced in a study of shared clonotypes between healthy human individuals. The protocol was immunoSEQ multiplex PCR, while the TCRdb copy is restricted to in-frame clones and leaves out a portion. The sample has roughly 530,000 clones; approximately 95% are singletons. The sample was naive CD4+ T cells sorted from blood. Subset meaning: CD45RA+ positively selected. All receptors come from a woman aged 30 to 39 in good health.

V and J are TRBV5-6 and TRBJ2-3; D is possibly TRBD1 (5 bases). This CDR3 contains 15 residues. V gave up 1 base and J gave up 4 bases, with 13 bases separating them. The germline CDR1 and CDR2 sequences are SGHDT and YYEEEE. CDR3 nucleotides: TGTGCCAGCAGCTTGAGGGGCACTACCCCAGATACGCAGTATTTT. Its translation is CASSLRGTTPDTQYF.

The chain uses TRBV5-4 and TRBJ2-3, with D possibly TRBD2 on 6 matching bases. Trimming took 7 bases from V and 0 from J, leaving 18 bases between them. Per germline, CDR1 SGHNT and CDR2 YYREEE (reference sequence). This CDR3 has 16 amino acids. The CDR3 loop is CASFPGTQYSTDTQYF. The CDR3 bases are TGTGCCAGCTTTCCCGGGACTCAATATAGCACAGATACGCAGTATTTT.

This sequence joins TRBV6-5 and TRBJ1-4; D is ambiguous. The germline gives CDR1 MNHEY, CDR2 SVGAGI. The CDR3 contains 11 residues. V was trimmed by 3 bases and J by 13 bases, leaving 9 bases between them. The CDR3 here is CASSYVGRLFF. The CDR3 DNA reads as TGTGCCAGCAGTTATGTTGGGAGACTGTTTTTT.

This sequence joins TRBV7-9 and TRBJ2-5; D is unclear. The end of the DNA fits TRBJ2-7 better, so the J call may be wrong. This CDR3 is built from 11 residues. The germline gives CDR1 SEHNR, CDR2 FQNEAQ (reference sequence). The CDR3 is CASSRRYEQYF. The CDR3, as DNA: TGTGCCAGCAGCCGCCGCTACGAGCAGTACTTC.

This chain links TRBV2 with TRBJ2-1, with 7 nucleotides matching TRBD1. The CDR3 consists of 15 residues. Losses at the gene ends were 6 bases for V and 6 bases for J; bases not matched to a gene: 11. Germline V gene data show CDR1 as SNHLY and CDR2 as FYNNEI. The CDR3: CASSADRDSLNEQFF. The CDR3 nucleotides are TGTGCCAGCAGCGCCGACCGGGACAGCCTCAATGAGCAGTTCTTC.

The chain links TRBV28 to TRBJ2-1, with 8 nucleotides matching TRBD2. This CDR3 region has 16 residues. Germline assignment: CDR1 MDHEN and CDR2 SYDVKM. Trimming cost V 4 bases and J 5 bases; bases outside gene matches: 10. The CDR3 sequence is CASSSPAGAKHNEQFF. As DNA, the CDR3 is TGTGCCAGCAGTTCACCAGCGGGAGCAAAGCACAATGAGCAGTTCTTC.

The chain couples TRBV5-6 to TRBJ1-1; no clear D gene. Germline CDR1 and CDR2: SGHDT and YYEEEE. CDR3 size: 13 residues. V was shortened by 4 bases and J by 1 base, with 8 bases between the two germline ends. The CDR3 sequence is CASSPYTNTEAFF. The CDR3 bases are TGTGCCAGCAGCCCGTACACGAACACTGAAGCTTTCTTT.

The chain is built from TRBV28 and TRBJ1-1, with TRBD1 matching 9 bases. Trimming took 6 bases from V and 4 from J; bases not matched to a gene: 12. Germline CDR1 and CDR2: MDHEN and SYDVKM. The CDR3 is made up of 16 amino acids. As DNA, the CDR3 is TGTGCCAGCAGCCGGGACAGGGCCCCCGGTGGCACTGAAGCTTTCTTT. This encodes CASSRDRAPGGTEAFF. Using reference TRBV28 and TRBJ1-1 for the parts outside the CDR3, the full variable domain is DVKVTQSSRYLVKRTGEKVFLECVQDMDHENMFWYRQDPGLGLRLIYFSYDVKMKEKGDIPEGYSVSREKKERFSLILESASTNQTSMYLCASSRDRAPGGTEAFFGQGTRLTVV.

V is TRBV11-2 and J is TRBJ2-5; 8 bases line up with TRBD1. This CDR3 comprises 15 residues. J lost 4 bases, V lost 1 base, and 5 bases had no gene match. Germline CDR1 is SGHAT and CDR2 is FQNNGV. The CDR3 reads CASSLGSRGPETQYF. Here the CDR3 DNA reads TGTGCCAGCAGCTTAGGCAGCAGGGGGCCAGAGACCCAGTACTTC.

The chain combines TRBV5-4 with TRBJ1-1; D not certain. V shed 3 bases and J shed 3 bases, with 12 bases lying between them. The CDR3 extends over 14 amino acids. Looked up from germline, CDR1 is SGHNT and CDR2 is YYREEE (reference sequence). The DNA of the CDR3 is TGTGCCAGCAGCTCTTCACACATATACACTGAAGCTTTCTTT. Its translation is CASSSSHIYTEAFF.